One and the same sample provided the 16 T cell receptor beta chains below, sequenced in a study of T cells in Graves' hyperthyroidism and ophthalmopathy. Amplification of TCR beta CDR3 regions used RNA as the template. Primed by the HTBI set, a first-round RT-PCR was run on the TCR CDR3. TCRdb reprocessed the multiplex PCR reads via MiXCR and lists one record per CDR3 protein. The sample holds hundreds of thousands of distinct CDR3 sequences; roughly 40% are singletons and the top ten take over 8%. The material sequenced was blood. The receptors shown here come from a man aged 18 to 30 with Graves' hyperthyroidism.

This chain joins TRBV12-3 or TRBV12-4 and TRBJ1-6; D not certain. The CDR3 extends over 15 amino acids. V dropped 2 bases and J dropped 6 bases, with 11 bases sitting between them. The CDR3 sequence: CASSLRGPINSPLHF. The CDR3 DNA reads as TGTGCCAGCAGTTTACGCGGTCCCATTAATTCACCCCTCCACTTT.

This clonotype was detected many times. The chain uses TRBV2 and TRBJ2-7; 9 positions match TRBD1. There are 15 residues in the CDR3. The germline CDR1 and CDR2 sequences are SNHLY and FYNNEI. V trimming: 5 bases; J trimming: 3 bases; junction bases outside the gene matches: 8. The CDR3 nucleotides are TGTGCCAGCAGTTTAGAGGGACAGGGACTCTACGAGCAGTACTTC. It is translated as CASSLEGQGLYEQYF.

This clonotype was found many times. The V and J genes are TRBV19 and TRBJ1-2, with 9 nucleotides matching TRBD1. The CDR3 has 15 amino acids. In germline, CDR1 is LNHDA, CDR2 SQIVND (reference sequence). With V trimmed by 4 bases and J by 2 bases, 5 bases remained unmatched. The CDR3 DNA reads as TGTGCCAGTAGTAAGCCGGGACAGGGCAACTATGGCTACACCTTC. This gives the protein CASSKPGQGNYGYTF.

As for this clonotype: One junction end disagrees with the germline gene, perhaps due to a read error. The V and J genes are TRBV7-2 and TRBJ2-5; 14 bases fit TRBD2. Germline assignment: CDR1 SGHTA and CDR2 FQGNSA. This CDR3 has 16 amino acids. DNA of the CDR3: TGTGCCAGCAGCTTAGCGGGGACTAGCGGGAGCAATGAGCAGCTCTTC. It yields the protein CASSLAGTSGSNEQLF.

The chain recombines TRBV15 with TRBJ1-5; 7 positions agree with TRBD1. V lost 5 bases and J lost 5; bases outside the gene matches: 9. The germline CDR1 and CDR2 sequences are LNHNV and YYDKDF (reference sequence). The CDR3 runs to 15 residues. CDR3 DNA: TGTGCCACCAGCTCCCGGACAGGCTACTATCAGCCCCAGCATTTT. Its translation is CATSSRTGYYQPQHF.

This clonotype was seen a handful of times. The CDR3 sequence: CASSIDSEVGSGSGNTIYF. For the CDR3, the DNA is TGTGCCAGTAGTATAGATTCCGAAGTCGGCAGCGGCTCTGGAAACACCATATATTTT. The V gene is TRBV19, the J gene TRBJ1-3; D remains ambiguous. The CDR3 covers 19 residues. V was clipped by 0 bases and J by 0 bases, with 18 bases between them. CDR1 and CDR2 (germline): LNHDA, SQIVND (reference sequence).

The sample holds many counts of this clonotype. This CDR3 reads CSVVGNVPEAFF. For the CDR3, the DNA is TGCAGCGTTGTAGGGAATGTGCCTGAAGCTTTCTTT. This chain links TRBV29-1 with TRBJ1-1; D unclear. Germline V gives CDR1 SQVTM, CDR2 ANQGSEA. V was cut by 4 bases and J by 6 bases, with 12 bases left in between. The CDR3 is made up of 12 amino acids.

CDR3 bases: TGTGCCAGCAGCAGTCCAAGCGGGGAGCTGTTTTTT. It codes for CASSSPSGELFF. The chain uses TRBV27 and TRBJ2-2; the D is unclear. Trimming stripped 6 bases from V and 7 bases from J, with 9 bases between. Germline V gene sequence: CDR1 MNHEY, CDR2 SMNVEV (reference sequence). There are 12 residues in the CDR3.

In this sample, this clonotype turned up many times. This sequence joins TRBV2 and TRBJ1-5, with D tentatively TRBD1 (5 bases). Germline lookup yields CDR1 SNHLY and CDR2 FYNNEI. V was pared by 3 bases and J by 10 bases, with 16 bases between. The CDR3 has 14 residues. The CDR3 DNA follows: TGTGCCAGCAGTGACCTTGACAGCCTTTCCCCCCAGCATTTT. This gives the protein CASSDLDSLSPQHF.

V is TRBV7-8 and J is TRBJ1-5, with TRBD1 identical over 9 bases. The germline V gene encodes CDR1 SGHVS and CDR2 FQNEAQ. CDR3 length: 18 amino acids. The J segment lost 0 bases and the V segment lost 3 bases, leaving 9 bases of the junction unmatched. This CDR3 is CASSFPGTGSYSNQPQHF. CDR3 nucleotide sequence: TGTGCCAGCAGCTTTCCCGGGACAGGGTCTTATAGCAATCAGCCCCAGCATTTT. Full variable domain (missing parts from reference TRBV7-8 and TRBJ1-5): GAGVSQSPRYKVAKRGQDVALRCDPISGHVSLFWYQQALGQGPEFLTYFQNEAQLDKSGLPSDRFFAERPEGSVSTLKIQRTQQEDSAVYLCASSFPGTGSYSNQPQHFGDGTRLSIL.

This clonotype was recorded at least ten times. This chain joins TRBV24-1 and TRBJ2-5, with 8 bases identical to TRBD1. Trimming removed 3 bases from V and 5 bases from J; junction bases left unmatched: 4. This CDR3 contains 14 residues. CDR1 is KGHDR, CDR2 SFDVKD, per germline. CDR3 bases: TGTGCCACCAGTGATCAGGGGGCGAGGGAGACCCAGTACTTC. Translated: CATSDQGARETQYF.

V is TRBV6-5 and J is TRBJ2-2; either TRBD1 or TRBD2 may supply D (5 bases each). V lost 5 bases and J lost 9, with 25 bases in between. The CDR3 has 17 amino acids. Looked up from germline, CDR1 is MNHEY and CDR2 is SVGAGI. DNA for the CDR3: TGTGCCAGCAGTGAACTCGGGACCGGGACCAAAGGCAGGGAGCTGTTTTTT. Encoded protein: CASSELGTGTKGRELFF.

In its sample, this clonotype was seen a few times. The J gene is TRBJ2-7, the V gene TRBV7-8; 12 bases line up with TRBD2. Trimming cost V 5 bases and J 2 bases; bases outside gene matches: 7. The CDR3 loop spans 16 amino acids. CDR1 and CDR2 from the germline V gene are SGHVS and FQNEAQ. CDR3 DNA sequence: TGTGCCAGCAGCCCCGGGACTAGCGGGCCCCCCTACGAGCAGTACTTC. Protein product: CASSPGTSGPPYEQYF.

The chain combines TRBV2 with TRBJ2-7; 12 positions match TRBD2. Germline V gene sequence: CDR1 SNHLY, CDR2 FYNNEI. The V gene end was trimmed by 2 bases and the J gene end by 2 bases; junction bases not matched to a gene: 10. CDR3 length: 18 amino acids. CDR3 nucleotides: TGTGCCAGCAGTGAATTCCGTAGACTAGCGGGGGATCCCTACGAGCAGTACTTC. Amino acids: CASSEFRRLAGDPYEQYF.

V is TRBV15 and J is TRBJ2-5, with 11 positions matching TRBD2. Germline loops: CDR1 LNHNV, CDR2 YYDKDF (reference sequence). The CDR3 extends over 16 amino acids. V lost 6 bases, J lost 4 bases, and 10 bases stayed unmatched. CDR3 in amino acids: CATSEKRLAGLETQYF. The DNA for the CDR3 is TGTGCCACCAGTGAAAAGAGACTAGCGGGATTAGAGACCCAGTACTTC. Based on the CDR3 plus reference TRBV15 and TRBJ2-5, the full variable domain is DAMVIQNPRYQVTQFGKPVTLSCSQTLNHNVMYWYQQKSSQAPKLLFHYYDKDFNNEADTPDNFQSRRPNTSFCFLDIRSPGLGDTAMYLCATSEKRLAGLETQYFGPGTRLLVL.

This clonotype was detected only a few times. The gene calls are TRBV2 and TRBJ2-2, with 7 bases identical to TRBD2. Germline V gene sequence: CDR1 SNHLY, CDR2 FYNNEI. The ends lost 4 bases at V and 5 bases at J; junction bases unmatched: 4. The CDR3 is made up of 14 amino acids. CDR3 residues: CASSGLASTGELFF. DNA of the CDR3: TGTGCCAGCAGTGGACTAGCCTCGACCGGGGAGCTGTTTTTT.